Below, one T cell receptor (beta chain) is given with its context. Trimming cost V 4 bases and J 8 bases, with 14 bases left between them. The CDR3 consists of 13 residues. Germline V gene lookup returns CDR1 MNHEY and CDR2 SVGAGI. Produced via immunoSEQ multiplex PCR; TCRdb's table is partial and in-frame only. The sample consists of approximately 58,000 clones, about 90% of them appearing once. The sample comes from a study of control samples from healthy donors and cancer patients. The chain recombines TRBV6-5 with TRBJ1-1; no reliable D call. Material: PBMCs. This receptor was identified in a man in his sixties with head and neck cancer. The DNA for the CDR3 is TGTGCCAGCAGTTCCTACCTCCGTGCGGAAGCTTTCTTT. Translated: CASSSYLRAEAFF.